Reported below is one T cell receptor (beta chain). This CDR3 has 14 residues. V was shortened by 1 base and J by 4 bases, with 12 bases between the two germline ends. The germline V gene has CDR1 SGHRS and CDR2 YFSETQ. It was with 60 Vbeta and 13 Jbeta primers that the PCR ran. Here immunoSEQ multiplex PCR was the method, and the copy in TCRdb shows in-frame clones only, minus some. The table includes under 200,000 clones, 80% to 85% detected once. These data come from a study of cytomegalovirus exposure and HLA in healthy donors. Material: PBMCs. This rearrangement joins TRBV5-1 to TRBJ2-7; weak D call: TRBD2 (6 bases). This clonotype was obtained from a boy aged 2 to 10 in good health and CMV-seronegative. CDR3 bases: TGCGCCAGCAGCTTGCCTAACGGAGGGTACGAGCAGTACTTC. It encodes CASSLPNGGYEQYF.